One sample yielded the 5 T cell receptor beta chains listed below, sequenced in a study of T cell repertoires in cytomegalovirus infection. TCRdb re-analysed the reads in MiXCR, keeping a single row per CDR3 protein. The sample consists of 830,000 or so distinct CDR3 sequences, approximately 32% of them appearing once. These receptors' targets are unknown. This specimen was cultured CD8+ T cells from PBMCs, taken from culture after CMV antigen stimulation. The origin of the receptors is a human donor in good health (CMV status not recorded). Some clones in this sample may be carry-over from other donors' samples.

The V call is TRBV6-5, the J call TRBJ2-2; TRBD1 matches at 9 bases. CDR1 and CDR2 from the germline V gene are MNHEY and SVGAGI. The V segment lost 2 bases and the J segment 5 bases; nucleotides outside the gene matches: 6. The CDR3 sequence is 16 residues long. The CDR3 loop is CASSYVQGARTGELFF. The CDR3 bases are TGTGCCAGCAGTTACGTACAGGGGGCGCGTACCGGGGAGCTGTTTTTT.

This rearrangement joins TRBV6-5 to TRBJ1-2; D perhaps matches TRBD1 (6 bases). Germline V CDR1 and CDR2: MNHEY, SVGAGI. Trimming removed 1 base from V and 2 bases from J, with 17 bases in between. This CDR3 has 17 amino acids. In DNA, the CDR3 is TGTGCCAGCAGTTACTATAGGACAGCGCGAGGAAACTATGGCTACACCTTC. It yields the protein CASSYYRTARGNYGYTF.

This clonotype was observed a few times. The J gene is TRBJ2-5, the V gene TRBV2; TRBD2 matches at 12 bases. Germline V gives CDR1 SNHLY, CDR2 FYNNEI. After removal of 3 bases from V and 3 bases from J, the junction contained 5 bases not matched to a gene. The CDR3 covers 16 residues. CDR3 residues: CASSDWTSGDKETQYF. The DNA for the CDR3 is TGTGCCAGCAGTGACTGGACTAGCGGGGATAAAGAGACCCAGTACTTC.

The chain joins TRBV12-3 or TRBV12-4 to TRBJ2-3; TRBD1 is a possible D gene (5 bases). This CDR3 region has 15 residues. Trimming took 4 bases from V and 2 from J, leaving 13 bases between them. The CDR3 DNA follows: TGTGCCAGCAGTTCTTTTTGGGGCACCACAGATACGCAGTATTTT. It encodes CASSSFWGTTDTQYF.

J is TRBJ2-2 and V is TRBV10-3; no clear D gene. Germline values: CDR1 ENHRY, CDR2 SYGVKD. The CDR3 contains 13 residues. V lost 6 bases and J lost 1, with 6 bases in between. CDR3 loop: CAIRFKNTGELFF. The CDR3 DNA sequence: TGTGCCATCAGGTTCAAGAACACCGGGGAGCTGTTTTTT.